This T cell receptor (beta chain) is drawn from a study of T-cell memory formation after mild COVID-19. Study details: Clusters were largely donor specific. Whole-study findings and limits: Later expanders leaned CD4+, whereas clones that contracted between day 15 and 85 were balanced CD4/CD8. Shrinking CD4+ clones were chiefly CM and EM; CD8+ ones were chiefly EMRA.

This clonotype came up a few times. As yet, its antigen is unknown. CDR3 length: 14 residues. The V and J ends lost 3 bases and 6 bases, in that order; junction bases with no gene match: 5. Germline V gene sequence: CDR1 SGHRS, CDR2 YFSETQ. TCR alpha and TCR beta cDNA libraries carrying sample barcodes and UMIs were produced by 5'RACE using constant-segment primers. TCRdb independently ran MiXCR on the 5' RACE reads; one entry per CDR3 protein. The top ten hold around 13% of the sample, which has approximately 430,000 distinct CDR3 sequences, more than 20% seen once. V gene TRBV5-1 combines with J gene TRBJ2-7, with 11 bases aligning to TRBD1. The sample was PBMCs or a T cell subset sorted from them (not recorded which). The clonotype comes from an adult woman who had mild COVID-19 (a few samples of this study predate the infection). Cell type and time point are not known. CDR3 bases: TGCGCCAGCAGCTCCGGGACAGGGGGACCCGAGCAGTACTTC. It yields the protein CASSSGTGGPEQYF.